This entry is about one TCR beta chain. Clones were sequenced by immunoSEQ multiplex PCR, and TCRdb holds only the in-frame ones, with some missing. Of tens of thousands of clones listed, 92% are singletons. The CDR3 is made up of 14 amino acids. Germline CDR1 SGHTA, CDR2 FQGTGA. Between the trimmed V and J ends, which lost 5 bases and 0 bases, there was a span of 9 bases. The sample originates from a study of T cell responses to AZD1222 COVID-19 vaccine. Study-wide context: Analyses pooled second doses at about 4 or about 12 weeks.

The TCR originated in an adult in good health. V usage is TRBV7-3 and J usage is TRBJ2-3; D not certain. The input for sequencing was peripheral blood, taken on day 0 of AZD1222 vaccination. CDR3 sequence reads: CASSRGVSTDTQYF. The DNA for the CDR3 is TGTGCCAGCAGCCGTGGGGTTAGCACAGATACGCAGTATTTT.